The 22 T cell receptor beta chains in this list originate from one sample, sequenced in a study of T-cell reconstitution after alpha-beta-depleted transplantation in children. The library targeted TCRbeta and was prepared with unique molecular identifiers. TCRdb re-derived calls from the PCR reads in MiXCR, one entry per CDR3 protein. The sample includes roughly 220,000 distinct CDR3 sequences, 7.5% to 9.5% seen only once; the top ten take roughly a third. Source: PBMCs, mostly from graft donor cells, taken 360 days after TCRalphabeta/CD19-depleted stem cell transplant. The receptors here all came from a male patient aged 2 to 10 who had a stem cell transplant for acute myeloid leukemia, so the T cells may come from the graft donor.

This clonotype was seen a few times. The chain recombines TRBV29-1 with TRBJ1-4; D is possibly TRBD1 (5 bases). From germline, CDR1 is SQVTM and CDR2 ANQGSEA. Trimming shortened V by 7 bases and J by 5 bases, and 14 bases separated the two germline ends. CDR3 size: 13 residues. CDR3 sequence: CSASGMPNEKLFF. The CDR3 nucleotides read TGCAGCGCCTCAGGGATGCCAAATGAAAAACTGTTTTTT.

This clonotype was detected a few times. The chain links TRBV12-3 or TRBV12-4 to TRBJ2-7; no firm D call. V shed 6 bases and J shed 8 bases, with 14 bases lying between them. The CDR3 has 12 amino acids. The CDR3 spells CASRRTTLQQYF. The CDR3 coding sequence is TGTGCCAGCAGACGTACGACACTCCAGCAGTACTTC.

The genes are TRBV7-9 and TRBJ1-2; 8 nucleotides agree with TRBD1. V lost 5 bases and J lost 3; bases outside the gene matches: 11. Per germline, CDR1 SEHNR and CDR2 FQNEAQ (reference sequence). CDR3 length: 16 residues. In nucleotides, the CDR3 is TGTGCCAGCAGCCTCCCCGAGGACAGGGTGGACTATGGCTACACCTTC. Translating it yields CASSLPEDRVDYGYTF.

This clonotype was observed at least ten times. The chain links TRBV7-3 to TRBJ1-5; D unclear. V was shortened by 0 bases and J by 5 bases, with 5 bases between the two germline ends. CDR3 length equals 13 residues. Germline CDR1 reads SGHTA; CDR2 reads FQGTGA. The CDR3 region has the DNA TGTGCCAGCAGCTTAACGGGCGATCAGCCCCAGCATTTT. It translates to CASSLTGDQPQHF.

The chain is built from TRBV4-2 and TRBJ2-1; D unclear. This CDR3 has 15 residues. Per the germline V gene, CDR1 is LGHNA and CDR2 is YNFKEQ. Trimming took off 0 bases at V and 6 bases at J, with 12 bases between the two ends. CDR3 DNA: TGTGCCAGCAGCCAAGATTTCTCCAGCGCCAATGAGCAGTTCTTC. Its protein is CASSQDFSSANEQFF.

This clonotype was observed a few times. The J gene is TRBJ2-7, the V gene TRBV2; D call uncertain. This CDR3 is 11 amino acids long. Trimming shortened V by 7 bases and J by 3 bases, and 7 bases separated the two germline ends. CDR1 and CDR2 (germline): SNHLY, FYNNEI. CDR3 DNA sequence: TGTGCCAGCATAAACGGCTACGAGCAGTACGTC. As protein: CASINGYEQYV.

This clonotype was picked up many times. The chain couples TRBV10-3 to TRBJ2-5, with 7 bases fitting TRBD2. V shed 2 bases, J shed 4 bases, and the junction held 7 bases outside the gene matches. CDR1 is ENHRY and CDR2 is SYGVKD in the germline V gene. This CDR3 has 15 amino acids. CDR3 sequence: CAISEGEGRRETQYF. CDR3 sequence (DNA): TGTGCCATCAGTGAGGGGGAGGGCCGTCGAGAGACCCAGTACTTC.

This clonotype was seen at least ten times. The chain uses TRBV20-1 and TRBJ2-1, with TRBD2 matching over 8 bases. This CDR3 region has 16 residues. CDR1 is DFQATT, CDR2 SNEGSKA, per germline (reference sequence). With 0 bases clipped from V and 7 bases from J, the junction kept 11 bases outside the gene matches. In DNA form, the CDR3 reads TGCAGTGCTAGAGATCCTCTGTTCGGGAGGGGAAATGAGCAGTTCTTC. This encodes CSARDPLFGRGNEQFF.

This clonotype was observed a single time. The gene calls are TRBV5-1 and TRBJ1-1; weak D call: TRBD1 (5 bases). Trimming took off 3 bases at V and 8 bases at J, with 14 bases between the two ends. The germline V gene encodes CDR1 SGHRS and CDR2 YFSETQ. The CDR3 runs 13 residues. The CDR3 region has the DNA TGCGCCAGCAGCTCCCCTCCGACAGTGGAAGCTTTCTTT. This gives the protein CASSSPPTVEAFF.

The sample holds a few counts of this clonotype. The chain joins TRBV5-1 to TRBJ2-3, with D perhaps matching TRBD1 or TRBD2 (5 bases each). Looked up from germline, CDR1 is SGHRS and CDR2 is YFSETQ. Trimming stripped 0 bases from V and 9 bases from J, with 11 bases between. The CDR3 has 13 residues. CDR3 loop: CASSLDSGTTQYF. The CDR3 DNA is TGCGCCAGCAGCTTGGACTCGGGGACCACGCAGTATTTT.

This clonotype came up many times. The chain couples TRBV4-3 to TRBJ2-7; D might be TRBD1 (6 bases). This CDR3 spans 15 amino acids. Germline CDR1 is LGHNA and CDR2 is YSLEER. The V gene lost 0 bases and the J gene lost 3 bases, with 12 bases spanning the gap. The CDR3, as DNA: TGCGCCAGCAGCCAAGATTGGGGGCAATTCTACGAGCAGTACTTC. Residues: CASSQDWGQFYEQYF.

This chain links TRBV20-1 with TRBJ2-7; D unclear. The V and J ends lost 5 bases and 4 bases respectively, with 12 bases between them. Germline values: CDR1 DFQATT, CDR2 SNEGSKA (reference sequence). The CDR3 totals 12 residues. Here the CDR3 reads CSAGASMYEQYF. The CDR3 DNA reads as TGCAGTGCTGGAGCCTCCATGTACGAGCAGTACTTC.

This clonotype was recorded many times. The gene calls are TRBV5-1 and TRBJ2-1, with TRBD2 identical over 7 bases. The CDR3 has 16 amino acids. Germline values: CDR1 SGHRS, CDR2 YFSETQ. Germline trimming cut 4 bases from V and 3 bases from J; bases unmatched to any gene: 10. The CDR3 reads CASSPPGLPVYNEQFF. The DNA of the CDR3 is TGCGCCAGCAGCCCCCCGGGACTACCCGTCTACAATGAGCAGTTCTTC. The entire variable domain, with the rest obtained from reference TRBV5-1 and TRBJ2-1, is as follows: KAGVTQTPRYLIKTRGQQVTLSCSPISGHRSVSWYQQTPGQGLQFLFEYFSETQRNKGNFPGRFSGRQFSNSRSEMNVSTLELGDSALYLCASSPPGLPVYNEQFFGPGTRLTVL.

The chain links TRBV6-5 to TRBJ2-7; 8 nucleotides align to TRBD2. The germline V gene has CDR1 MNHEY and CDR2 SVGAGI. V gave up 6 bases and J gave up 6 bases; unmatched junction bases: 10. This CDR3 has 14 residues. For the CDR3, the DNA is TGTGCCAGCAGCTACACTAGCGGCGCCCTCGAGCAGTACGTC. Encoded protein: CASSYTSGALEQYV.

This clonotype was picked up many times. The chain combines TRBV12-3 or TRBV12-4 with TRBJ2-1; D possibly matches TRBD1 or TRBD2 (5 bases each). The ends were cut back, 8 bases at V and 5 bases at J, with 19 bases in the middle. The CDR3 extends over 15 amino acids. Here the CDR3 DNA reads TGTGCCAGCCGGGGTGGGGGAGCTGGGAACAATGAGCAGTTCTTC. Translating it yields CASRGGGAGNNEQFF.

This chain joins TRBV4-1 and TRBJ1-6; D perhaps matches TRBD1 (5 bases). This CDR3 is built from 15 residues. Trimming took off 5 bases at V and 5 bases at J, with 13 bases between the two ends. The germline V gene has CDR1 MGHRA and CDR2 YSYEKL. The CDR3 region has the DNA TGCGCCAGCAGCGAATATCGACAGCATAATTCACCCCTCCACTTT. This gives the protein CASSEYRQHNSPLHF.

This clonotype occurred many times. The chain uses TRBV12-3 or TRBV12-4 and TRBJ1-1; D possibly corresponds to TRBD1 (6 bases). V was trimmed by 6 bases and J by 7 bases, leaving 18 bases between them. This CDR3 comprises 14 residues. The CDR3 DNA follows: TGTGCCAGCAGCCACGAGGGGGATGCTCTTGAAGCTTTCTTT. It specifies CASSHEGDALEAFF.

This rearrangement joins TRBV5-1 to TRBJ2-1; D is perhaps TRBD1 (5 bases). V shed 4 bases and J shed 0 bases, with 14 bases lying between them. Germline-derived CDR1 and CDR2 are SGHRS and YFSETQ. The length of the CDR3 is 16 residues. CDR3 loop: CASSRVQANSYNEQFF. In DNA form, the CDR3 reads TGCGCCAGCAGCCGTGTACAGGCGAACTCCTACAATGAGCAGTTCTTC.

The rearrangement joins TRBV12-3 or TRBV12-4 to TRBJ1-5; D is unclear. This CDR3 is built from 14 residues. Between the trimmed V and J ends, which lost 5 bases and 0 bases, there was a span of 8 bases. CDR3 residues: CASSPDGSNQPQHF. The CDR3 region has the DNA TGTGCCAGCAGTCCGGACGGTAGCAATCAGCCCCAGCATTTT.

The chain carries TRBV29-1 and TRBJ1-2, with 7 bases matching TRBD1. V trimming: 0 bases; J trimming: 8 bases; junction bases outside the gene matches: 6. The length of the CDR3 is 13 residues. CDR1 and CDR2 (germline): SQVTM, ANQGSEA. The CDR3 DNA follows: TGCAGCGTTGAAGAACGGCAGGGGGGAGGCTACACCTTC. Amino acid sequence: CSVEERQGGGYTF. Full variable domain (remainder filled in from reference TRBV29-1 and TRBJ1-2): SAVISQKPSRDICQRGTSLTIQCQVDSQVTMMFWYRQQPGQSLTLIATANQGSEATYESGFVIDKFPISRPNLTFSTLTVSNMSPEDSSIYLCSVEERQGGGYTFGSGTRLTVV.

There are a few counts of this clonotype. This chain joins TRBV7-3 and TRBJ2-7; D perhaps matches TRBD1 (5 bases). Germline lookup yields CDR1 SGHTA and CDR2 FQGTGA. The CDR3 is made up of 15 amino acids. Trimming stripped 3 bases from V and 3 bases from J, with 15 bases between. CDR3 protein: CASSFEPAGYYEQYF. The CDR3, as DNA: TGTGCCAGCAGCTTCGAACCGGCAGGGTACTACGAGCAGTACTTC.

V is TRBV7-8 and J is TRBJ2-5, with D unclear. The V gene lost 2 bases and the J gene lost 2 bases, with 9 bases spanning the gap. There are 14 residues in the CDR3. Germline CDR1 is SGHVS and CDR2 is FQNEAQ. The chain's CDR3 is CASSLYSNQETQYF. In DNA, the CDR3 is TGTGCCAGCAGCTTATATAGCAATCAAGAGACCCAGTACTTC.